This entry concerns a single T cell receptor beta chain. This entry is derived from a study of blood T cell repertoires in COVID-19. Background on the study: The samples span acute and convalescent COVID-19 from the United States, Italy and Spain. In each case, the material was cDNA or gDNA derived from T cells, B-cell-depleted T cells, or PBMCs.

Methods used by the authors: Reference gene primer amplification gave estimated nucleated cell counts. TCRdb's copy holds only in-frame clones and misses some; the assay was immunoSEQ multiplex PCR. V, J and clone size reflect that table, while D and trimming were determined from the DNA. Among tens of thousands of clones listed, just under 95% were seen once. Per the germline V gene, CDR1 is GTSNPN and CDR2 is SVGIG (reference sequence). V shed 5 bases and J 4 bases; nucleotides not matched to a gene: 14. This CDR3 spans 15 amino acids. The V call is TRBV30, the J call TRBJ2-7; 7 nucleotides match TRBD1. The sequence was collected from a human donor with active COVID-19. The donor label of this sample is uncertain. Sequenced: peripheral blood. The CDR3, as DNA: TGTGCCTGGCCCGATCGGACAGGCCCGGAGTACGAGCAGTACTTC. Residues: CAWPDRTGPEYEQYF.